These 10 T cell receptor beta chains originate from one sample sequenced in a study of shared clonotypes between healthy human individuals. Profiled with immunoSEQ multiplex PCR; TCRdb holds only in-frame clones, not every one. Of some 2.3 million clones detected, 85% to 95% appear once; the ten largest clones hold 0.39%. Material for sequencing was naive CD4+ T cells from PBMCs. Subset reported: CD45RA+ positively selected. The receptors derive from a man aged 18 to 30 in good health. Some clones in this sample may be carry-over from other donors' samples.

This clone was seen once. Different DNA sequences within this sample yield the same CDR3. This chain joins TRBV28 and TRBJ1-3; perhaps TRBD1 as D (5 bases). Trimming pared 2 bases from V and 0 bases from J, leaving 8 bases between. The CDR3 runs 15 residues. Germline loops: CDR1 MDHEN, CDR2 SYDVKM. The CDR3 bases are TGTGCCAGCAGTTTACGCCAGGGCTCTGGAAACACCATATATTTT. Translated: CASSLRQGSGNTIYF. Combining the CDR3 with reference TRBV28 and TRBJ1-3 gives the whole variable domain DVKVTQSSRYLVKRTGEKVFLECVQDMDHENMFWYRQDPGLGLRLIYFSYDVKMKEKGDIPEGYSVSREKKERFSLILESASTNQTSMYLCASSLRQGSGNTIYFGEGSWLTVV.

Points on this clone: An end of the junction does not agree with germline; a read error may underlie this. The V and J genes are TRBV7-2 and TRBJ1-2; tentative D call: TRBD1 (5 bases). In germline, CDR1 is SGHTA, CDR2 FQGNSA. The CDR3 covers 13 residues. For the CDR3, the DNA is TGTGCCAGCAGATTAGGGGTTCGTGGTGGCTACACCTTC. Its protein product is CASRLGVRGGYTF.

This clone was recorded only once. The chain has TRBV7-8 and TRBJ2-3; D is unresolved. CDR1 is SGHVS, CDR2 FQNEAQ, per germline. V was cut by 1 base and J by 0 bases, with 8 bases left in between. The length of the CDR3 is 15 residues. The DNA of the CDR3 is TGTGCCAGCAGCTTAGAGGTCTCAAGCACAGATACGCAGTATTTT. This encodes CASSLEVSSTDTQYF.

This sequence joins TRBV28 and TRBJ2-4; 8 bases map to TRBD1. Germline trimming cut 4 bases from V and 0 bases from J; bases unmatched to any gene: 2. The CDR3 has 15 residues. The germline gives CDR1 MDHEN, CDR2 SYDVKM. The CDR3 coding sequence is TGTGCCAGCAGTTCCAGGGGGCTAGCCAAAAACATTCAGTACTTC. Encoded protein: CASSSRGLAKNIQYF. The full variable domain, rest sourced from reference TRBV28 and TRBJ2-4, is DVKVTQSSRYLVKRTGEKVFLECVQDMDHENMFWYRQDPGLGLRLIYFSYDVKMKEKGDIPEGYSVSREKKERFSLILESASTNQTSMYLCASSSRGLAKNIQYFGAGTRLSVL.

The chain joins TRBV28 to TRBJ2-5, with a tentative D call TRBD1 (6 bases). Between the trimmed V and J ends, which lost 6 bases and 4 bases, there was a span of 15 bases. Per the germline V gene, CDR1 is MDHEN and CDR2 is SYDVKM. The CDR3 is 14 residues long. CDR3 DNA sequence: TGTGCCAGCAGCTCTGAACAGGGAAGAGAGACCCAGTACTTC. Its translation is CASSSEQGRETQYF.

The rearrangement uses TRBV9 and TRBJ2-7, with 13 bases aligning to TRBD2. Per germline, CDR1 SGDLS and CDR2 YYNGEE. This CDR3 is built from 16 residues. V dropped 0 bases and J dropped 4; count of bases not matched to a gene: 4. The CDR3 reads CASSVGTSGSRYEQYF. DNA for the CDR3: TGTGCCAGCAGCGTAGGGACTAGCGGGAGTCGATACGAGCAGTACTTC.

This chain joins TRBV7-9 and TRBJ1-1; the D gene is possibly TRBD1 (5 bases). The CDR3 is 14 residues long. The V gene lost 5 bases and the J gene lost 3 bases, with 13 bases spanning the gap. The germline V gene encodes CDR1 SEHNR and CDR2 FQNEAQ (reference sequence). The CDR3 is CASSRGGVYTEAFF. CDR3 bases: TGTGCCAGCAGCCGGGGCGGGGTATACACTGAAGCTTTCTTT.

As regards this clone: In the same sample, other DNA sequences code for this CDR3. The chain uses TRBV18 and TRBJ1-1; D might be TRBD1 (5 bases). CDR3 length equals 15 residues. The V end was cut by 3 bases, the J end by 1 base, with 12 bases between. The germline CDR1 and CDR2 sequences are KGHSH and LQKENI. The CDR3 nucleotides read TGTGCCAGCTCACCGTCCGGGGCGAGGAACACTGAAGCTTTCTTT. It is translated as CASSPSGARNTEAFF.

V is TRBV27 and J is TRBJ1-1; 8 positions match TRBD1. J lost 2 bases, V lost 5 bases, and 7 bases had no gene match. The germline V gene has CDR1 MNHEY and CDR2 SMNVEV (reference sequence). The CDR3 sequence is 15 residues long. CDR3 bases: TGTGCCAGCAGTGCATACAGGGGGTATAACACTGAAGCTTTCTTT. Translating gives CASSAYRGYNTEAFF.

The chain carries TRBV7-2 and TRBJ1-1; D ambiguous. This CDR3 is built from 11 residues. Germline V lookup: CDR1 SGHTA, CDR2 FQGNSA. The V gene lost 5 bases and the J gene lost 7 bases, with 8 bases spanning the gap. CDR3 coding DNA: TGTGCCAGCAGCACGTACCTTGAAGCTTTCTTT. Its translation is CASSTYLEAFF.